The TCR beta chain described here comes from a study of blood T cell repertoires in COVID-19. Study background: There were acute and convalescent COVID-19 samples, and they came from the United States, Italy and Spain.

This clone was seen just once. Per the original data handling: Cell counts per sample came from amplifying reference gene primers. Sequencing was performed with immunoSEQ multiplex PCR; in TCRdb, only in-frame clones are kept and a portion is missing. V and J calls and clone size are those listed in that table; D and trimming were worked out from the DNA. Here the sample spans over 250,000 clones, around 90% being singletons. Germline V CDR1 and CDR2: MNHNS, SASEGT. CDR3 length: 13 residues. Trimming took 2 bases from V and 4 from J, leaving 8 bases between them. Enrolled through a virtual design, the participants were between about 18 and 100 years of age and came from under 25 US areas. Symptom resolution, clearance, or two negative PCRs marked the recovered donors of Cohort 3.

This sequence was found in a woman aged 18-29 years who had recovered from COVID-19. The V and J genes are TRBV6-1 and TRBJ1-2; no definite D call. Sequencing used PBMCs or T cells enriched from blood (not recorded which). The CDR3 nucleotides read TGTGCCAGCAGTGAAAACGGGGTCTATGGCTACACCTTC. It yields the protein CASSENGVYGYTF.